Below, 15 T cell receptor beta chains from the same sample are listed, as sequenced in a study of beta chain features in type 1 diabetes. Sequenced material consisted of expressed TCRB transcripts (all of the isolated RNA was reverse transcribed). Repertoires were generated with immunoSEQ multiplex PCR, while TCRdb's copy carries only in-frame clones and drops some. The repertoire holds roughly 500,000 clones, with roughly an eighth as singletons. Sequencing used naive CD4+ T cells from blood. Receptors were obtained from a woman aged 18-35 years in good health.

The chain couples TRBV29-1 to TRBJ2-1; D may be TRBD2 (6 bases). V lost 7 bases and J 8 bases, leaving 15 bases between the germline ends. In germline, CDR1 is SQVTM, CDR2 ANQGSEA. The CDR3 consists of 12 residues. Here the CDR3 DNA reads TGCAGCGCCGGGGGTGTTAGGGATGAGCAGTTCTTC. It yields the protein CSAGGVRDEQFF.

This clone has a handful of counts. The chain has TRBV7-2 and TRBJ1-4; D remains ambiguous. With 6 bases removed from V and 8 bases from J, the gap between germline ends came to 16 bases. Germline V CDR1 and CDR2: SGHTA, FQGNSA. This CDR3 has 14 residues. The CDR3 here is CASSPEIGREKLFF. The CDR3 nucleotides are TGTGCCAGCAGTCCAGAGATTGGGAGGGAAAAACTGTTTTTT.

The chain recombines TRBV5-4 with TRBJ1-5; 9 nucleotides line up with TRBD1. The junction had 15 bases not matched to a gene; V was cut back by 5 bases and J by 6 bases. Germline-derived CDR1 and CDR2 are SGHNT and YYREEE (reference sequence). The CDR3 is 17 amino acids. The CDR3 loop is CASRPGQGRGVSQPQHF. As DNA, the CDR3 is TGTGCCAGCAGGCCGGGACAGGGTAGAGGGGTTAGTCAGCCCCAGCATTTT.

This clone turned up a few times. The V call is TRBV19, the J call TRBJ2-3; 7 bases fit TRBD1. Trimming removed 5 bases from V and 1 base from J; junction bases left unmatched: 12. The CDR3 is 17 residues long. Germline V lookup: CDR1 LNHDA, CDR2 SQIVND (reference sequence). Here the CDR3 reads CASSDALNRGRTDTQYF. DNA for the CDR3: TGTGCCAGTAGTGACGCGCTTAACAGGGGACGCACAGATACGCAGTATTTT.

This clone was observed a handful of times. The chain uses TRBV23-1 and TRBJ2-6; perhaps TRBD1 as D (7 bases). TRBV23-1 carries the ORF label, with uncertain function. This CDR3 contains 16 residues. The V end lost 6 bases, the J end lost 0 bases, and 12 bases lay between the germline ends. The chain's CDR3 is CASSGGQYSGANVLTF. The CDR3 nucleotides read TGCGCCAGCAGCGGGGGACAGTACTCTGGGGCCAACGTCCTGACTTTC.

This clone appeared once. The rearrangement uses TRBV7-3 and TRBJ1-2; D gene ambiguous. In germline, CDR1 is SGHTA, CDR2 FQGTGA. The V gene lost 6 bases and the J gene lost 4 bases, with 12 bases spanning the gap. CDR3 length: 13 amino acids. CDR3 amino acids: CASSLGGPYGYTF. The CDR3, as DNA: TGTGCCAGCAGTTTGGGCGGACCCTATGGCTACACCTTC.

This clone was observed a few times. The chain joins TRBV29-1 to TRBJ2-2, with D unclear. V lost 4 bases, J lost 3 bases, and 6 bases lay in between. In germline, CDR1 is SQVTM, CDR2 ANQGSEA. This CDR3 contains 12 residues. CDR3: CSVGQHTGELFF. The CDR3 DNA reads TGCAGCGTTGGCCAGCACACCGGGGAGCTGTTTTTT.

V is TRBV5-1 and J is TRBJ2-1; TRBD1 might be the D (6 bases). This CDR3 is built from 14 residues. Germline V gene sequence: CDR1 SGHRS, CDR2 YFSETQ. V was pared by 5 bases and J by 8 bases, with 17 bases between. This chain's CDR3 is CASRYRDKRYEQFF. Written as DNA, the CDR3 is TGCGCCAGCAGGTATCGGGACAAGCGATATGAGCAGTTCTTC.

CDR3 DNA: TGTGCCAGCAGTTACTCGACAAGGCCGAACACTGAAGCTTTCTTT. It yields the protein CASSYSTRPNTEAFF. The V call is TRBV6-6, the J call TRBJ1-1; no reliable D call. The germline gives CDR1 MNHNY, CDR2 SVGAGI (reference sequence). This CDR3 is built from 15 residues. V was clipped by 0 bases and J by 1 base, with 9 bases between them.

This clone was observed a few times. This chain joins TRBV7-9 and TRBJ2-1; the match to TRBD2 covers 11 bases. Losses at the gene ends were 0 bases for V and 9 bases for J; bases not matched to a gene: 7. In germline, CDR1 is SEHNR, CDR2 FQNEAQ (reference sequence). The CDR3 contains 16 residues. CDR3 residues: CASSLAGSGRASEQFF. CDR3 nucleotides: TGTGCCAGCAGCTTAGCGGGTAGCGGGAGGGCCAGTGAGCAGTTCTTC.

This clone was detected only a few times. V is TRBV7-3 and J is TRBJ1-1; possible D gene TRBD1, 6 bases. Germline values: CDR1 SGHTA, CDR2 FQGTGA. CDR3 size: 17 residues. Trimming pared 5 bases from V and 3 bases from J, leaving 22 bases between. The CDR3: CASSPLVLRQVDTEAFF. The CDR3 DNA reads TGTGCCAGCAGCCCTCTTGTCCTCAGACAGGTGGACACTGAAGCTTTCTTT.

As concerns this clone: Additional DNA sequences in this sample encode the identical CDR3. This sequence joins TRBV7-9 and TRBJ2-7; D gene unclear. Trimming stripped 2 bases from V and 0 bases from J, with 2 bases between. The CDR3 covers 12 residues. Germline V lookup: CDR1 SEHNR, CDR2 FQNEAQ (reference sequence). DNA for the CDR3: TGTGCCAGCAGCTTAAGCTCCTACGAGCAGTACGTC. This sequence encodes CASSLSSYEQYV.

This clone was seen a few times. This chain connects TRBV29-1 to TRBJ2-2, with D possibly matching TRBD2 (7 bases). The V end was cut by 6 bases, the J end by 4 bases, with 18 bases between. The CDR3 contains 15 residues. Germline V gives CDR1 SQVTM, CDR2 ANQGSEA. DNA of the CDR3: TGCAGCGTCGTTTGGGGAGGGGGGCTCACCGGGGAGCTGTTTTTT. Its translation is CSVVWGGGLTGELFF.

The chain is built from TRBV7-3 and TRBJ2-2; D unresolved. From germline, CDR1 is SGHTA and CDR2 FQGTGA. The CDR3 runs to 14 residues. V lost 6 bases, J lost 0 bases, and 8 bases lay in between. Written as DNA, the CDR3 is TGTGCCAGCAGGGAACTGGCGAACACCGGGGAGCTGTTTTTT. This gives the protein CASRELANTGELFF.

This chain joins TRBV19 and TRBJ1-1; D is possibly TRBD1 (5 bases). The length of the CDR3 is 14 residues. The germline gives CDR1 LNHDA, CDR2 SQIVND (reference sequence). V shed 5 bases and J shed 1 base, with 11 bases lying between them. The CDR3 spells CASSLGRGNTEAFF. CDR3 coding DNA: TGTGCCAGTAGTCTGGGAAGGGGGAACACTGAAGCTTTCTTT.